Below are 23 T cell receptor beta chains sequenced from a single sample in a study of blood T cell repertoires in COVID-19. Profiling relied on immunoSEQ multiplex PCR, and the TCRdb table lists in-frame clones only, not all of them. The data hold about 100,000 clones, with nearly 90% observed a single time. The material sequenced was peripheral blood. These receptors were collected from a woman of 80 years or more with acute or convalescent COVID-19.

This chain uses TRBV18 with TRBJ2-2; D perhaps matches TRBD2 (5 bases). Per the germline V gene, CDR1 is KGHSH and CDR2 is LQKENI. The CDR3 is 15 amino acids. Trimming cost V 3 bases and J 6 bases, with 14 bases left between them. The DNA of the CDR3 is TGTGCCAGCTCACCGCGAGAGGGTATGCCCGGGGAGCTGTTTTTT. It yields the protein CASSPREGMPGELFF.

CDR3 amino acids: CASSQRGDQYF. DNA for the CDR3: TGTGCCAGCAGCCAACGCGGGGACCAGTACTTC. V is TRBV7-2 and J is TRBJ2-5; TRBD2 is a possible D gene (6 bases). Germline CDR1 and CDR2: SGHTA and FQGNSA. The CDR3 sequence is 11 residues long. Trimming removed 5 bases from V and 10 bases from J, with 11 bases in between.

A few counts support this clone. This chain connects TRBV15 to TRBJ1-2, with D unclear. This CDR3 contains 12 residues. Germline CDR1 LNHNV, CDR2 YYDKDF (reference sequence). V gave up 5 bases and J gave up 6 bases, with 10 bases separating them. CDR3 region: CATSRREDGYTF. The CDR3, as DNA: TGTGCCACCAGCCGTAGGGAGGATGGCTACACCTTC.

The J gene is TRBJ2-1, the V gene TRBV7-3; D is ambiguous. Germline V gene data show CDR1 as SGHTA and CDR2 as FQGTGA. Trimming removed 0 bases at V and 6 bases at J, with 6 bases between. This CDR3 contains 13 residues. The CDR3 reads CASSLTALNEQFF. CDR3 DNA: TGTGCCAGCAGCTTAACAGCCCTCAATGAGCAGTTCTTC. The entire variable domain, with the rest obtained from reference TRBV7-3 and TRBJ2-1, is as follows: GAGVSQTPSNKVTEKGKYVELRCDPISGHTALYWYRQSLGQGPEFLIYFQGTGAADDSGLPNDRFFAVRPEGSVSTLKIQRTERGDSAVYLCASSLTALNEQFFGPGTRLTVL.

The V gene is TRBV6-2 or TRBV6-3, the J gene TRBJ2-1, with 10 bases matching TRBD2. This CDR3 spans 15 amino acids. V lost 5 bases, J lost 3 bases, and 4 bases stayed unmatched. Germline-derived CDR1 and CDR2 are MNHEY and SVGEGT. As DNA, the CDR3 is TGTGCCAGCAGTAAACTAGCGGGAAACTACAATGAGCAGTTCTTC. Protein product: CASSKLAGNYNEQFF.

V and J are TRBV29-1 and TRBJ1-2, with 12 nucleotides matching TRBD1. The junction had 5 bases not matched to a gene; V was cut back by 7 bases and J by 5 bases. The CDR3 runs 13 residues. Per the germline V gene, CDR1 is SQVTM and CDR2 is ANQGSEA. DNA of the CDR3: TGCAGCGCCGGGACAGGGGGCGGGTATGGCTACACCTTC. Translated, it gives CSAGTGGGYGYTF.

The gene calls are TRBV3-1 (or the pseudogene TRBV3-2) and TRBJ1-2; possibly TRBD1 for D (5 bases). The germline CDR1 and CDR2 sequences are LGHDT and YNNKEL (reference sequence). Trimming cost V 1 base and J 4 bases, with 19 bases left between them. The length of the CDR3 is 17 residues. The CDR3 sequence is CASSQGASGPFTYGYTF. CDR3 nucleotide sequence: TGTGCCAGCAGCCAAGGAGCGTCAGGGCCTTTTACCTATGGCTACACCTTC.

This clone was recorded only once. The rearrangement links TRBV9 to TRBJ2-5, with 7 bases that match TRBD2. CDR1 is SGDLS, CDR2 YYNGEE, per germline. There are 14 residues in the CDR3. J lost 5 bases, V lost 6 bases, and 10 bases had no gene match. The CDR3 region has the DNA TGTGCCAGCACCCCCTCGGGAGGTTTGGAGACCCAGTACTTC. Its protein product is CASTPSGGLETQYF.

The count of this clone is one. The chain uses TRBV5-6 and TRBJ1-2; 8 nucleotides align to TRBD1. The V gene's germline CDR1 is SGHDT and CDR2 YYEEEE. This CDR3 is 14 amino acids long. V was clipped by 3 bases and J by 4 bases; unmatched bases: 5. In DNA, the CDR3 is TGTGCCAGCAGCTCGACAGGGGTGGGCTATGGCTACACCTTC. It yields the protein CASSSTGVGYGYTF.

This clone appeared a few times. V and J are TRBV15 and TRBJ2-5; 7 nucleotides line up with TRBD2. CDR3 length equals 14 residues. Germline CDR1 LNHNV, CDR2 YYDKDF (reference sequence). V trimming: 3 bases; J trimming: 5 bases; junction bases outside the gene matches: 6. Here the CDR3 reads CATSRTTGGETQYF. CDR3 DNA: TGTGCCACCAGCAGGACCACCGGGGGGGAGACCCAGTACTTC.

The CDR3 reads CASSPAGQGVFYEQYF. The DNA of the CDR3 is TGCGCCAGCAGCCCCGCAGGACAGGGGGTATTCTACGAGCAGTACTTC. This chain connects TRBV5-1 to TRBJ2-7; 10 bases fit TRBD1. The J segment lost 3 bases and the V segment lost 4 bases, leaving 10 bases of the junction unmatched. The CDR3 is 16 amino acids. Germline V gene lookup returns CDR1 SGHRS and CDR2 YFSETQ.

The chain recombines TRBV4-3 with TRBJ2-3, with unresolved D. The germline gives CDR1 LGHNA, CDR2 YSLEER. The CDR3 consists of 15 residues. Deletions cut 0 bases from V and 4 bases from J, with 11 bases between. CDR3 in amino acids: CASSQDTLVADTQYF. CDR3 bases: TGCGCCAGCAGCCAAGATACCCTAGTGGCAGATACGCAGTATTTT.

The chain's CDR3 is CASSLSGQGTDTQYF. The CDR3 nucleotides are TGTGCCAGCAGCCTTTCTGGACAGGGTACAGATACGCAGTATTTT. V usage is TRBV28 and J usage is TRBJ2-3; TRBD1 agrees at 8 bases. V shed 6 bases, J shed 3 bases, and the junction held 8 bases outside the gene matches. This CDR3 region has 15 residues. The germline V gene encodes CDR1 MDHEN and CDR2 SYDVKM. Using reference TRBV28 and TRBJ2-3 for the parts outside the CDR3, the full variable domain is DVKVTQSSRYLVKRTGEKVFLECVQDMDHENMFWYRQDPGLGLRLIYFSYDVKMKEKGDIPEGYSVSREKKERFSLILESASTNQTSMYLCASSLSGQGTDTQYFGPGTRLTVL.

V usage is TRBV27 and J usage is TRBJ1-6; D is uncertain. V gave up 6 bases and J gave up 8 bases, with 8 bases separating them. The CDR3 runs to 12 residues. Germline values: CDR1 MNHEY, CDR2 SMNVEV (reference sequence). CDR3 protein: CASSFTYSPLHF. CDR3 nucleotides: TGTGCCAGCAGCTTCACATATTCACCCCTCCACTTT.

This clone was recorded once. This chain uses TRBV28 with TRBJ2-1; D remains unclear. V was shortened by 5 bases and J by 1 base, with 3 bases between the two germline ends. The germline V gene has CDR1 MDHEN and CDR2 SYDVKM. The CDR3 runs to 12 residues. The CDR3 spells CASSLSYNEQFF. DNA of the CDR3: TGTGCCAGCAGTCTTTCCTACAATGAGCAGTTCTTC.

The chain is built from TRBV5-5 and TRBJ2-2; weak D call: TRBD2 (6 bases). The ends were cut back, 0 bases at V and 3 bases at J, with 6 bases in the middle. This CDR3 is 14 amino acids long. Germline CDR1 is SGHKS and CDR2 is YYEKEE (reference sequence). The CDR3 spells CASSLGGDTGELFF. DNA of the CDR3: TGTGCCAGCAGCTTGGGCGGGGACACCGGGGAGCTGTTTTTT.

This chain joins TRBV6-2 or TRBV6-3 and TRBJ1-5; D gene ambiguous. V gave up 2 bases and J gave up 1 base, with 12 bases separating them. The length of the CDR3 is 16 residues. Germline loops: CDR1 MNHEY, CDR2 SVGEGT. DNA of the CDR3: TGTGCCAGCAGTTACGCAGGTTCCCCAAGCAATCAGCCCCAGCATTTT. Amino acid sequence: CASSYAGSPSNQPQHF.

This clone has just one count. The chain recombines TRBV5-1 with TRBJ2-1; 13 bases are a match to TRBD2. The CDR3 loop spans 17 amino acids. CDR1 and CDR2 from the germline V gene are SGHRS and YFSETQ. V gave up 1 base and J gave up 4 bases; unmatched junction bases: 5. In DNA, the CDR3 is TGCGCCAGCAGCTTGACTAGCGGGAGGGCCCAGTACAATGAGCAGTTCTTC. This encodes CASSLTSGRAQYNEQFF.

J is TRBJ2-7 and V is TRBV18, with 7 bases identical to TRBD2. CDR3 length: 14 residues. Germline V lookup: CDR1 KGHSH, CDR2 LQKENI. V lost 8 bases to trimming and J lost 1 base; unmatched junction nucleotides: 8. CDR3 in amino acids: CASASGTVSYEQYF. In nucleotides, the CDR3 is TGTGCCAGCGCAAGCGGGACCGTTTCCTACGAGCAGTACTTC.

This clone was seen more than once but under ten times. The CDR3 DNA sequence: TGTGCCAGCAAAGGGGGAAGCTCCTATAATTCACCCCTCCACTTT. Amino acid sequence: CASKGGSSYNSPLHF. The V call is TRBV27, the J call TRBJ1-6, with D possibly TRBD1 on 6 matching bases. The CDR3 spans 15 residues. From germline, CDR1 is MNHEY and CDR2 SMNVEV (reference sequence). The germline V and J ends were trimmed by 7 bases and 0 bases, with 10 bases remaining between them.

V gene TRBV11-2 combines with J gene TRBJ1-1; possible D gene TRBD1, 5 bases. V dropped 5 bases and J dropped 1 base, with 23 bases sitting between them. Germline V gene data show CDR1 as SGHAT and CDR2 as FQNNGV. The CDR3 spans 18 residues. CDR3 residues: CASSDLGRQTGRNTEAFF. The DNA for the CDR3 is TGTGCCAGCAGCGACCTGGGGAGGCAAACAGGAAGGAACACTGAAGCTTTCTTT.

As regards this clone: The sample has other DNA sequences that encode this CDR3 too. V usage is TRBV18 and J usage is TRBJ1-3; possibly TRBD1 for D (5 bases). The V gene's germline CDR1 is KGHSH and CDR2 LQKENI. This CDR3 has 13 amino acids. The V and J ends lost 3 bases and 4 bases respectively, with 7 bases between them. The CDR3 spells CASSPAGGNTIYF. The CDR3 region has the DNA TGTGCCAGCTCACCTGCAGGGGGAAACACCATATATTTT.

This chain uses TRBV5-6 with TRBJ1-6; TRBD1 matches 8 bases. This CDR3 spans 15 amino acids. V shed 5 bases, J shed 10 bases, and the junction held 11 bases outside the gene matches. CDR1 is SGHDT, CDR2 YYEEEE, per germline. CDR3 in amino acids: CASSFTTGGRSPLHF. CDR3 in DNA: TGTGCCAGCAGTTTTACCACAGGGGGAAGATCACCCCTCCACTTT.